Following are 2 T cell receptor beta chains from one sample sequenced in a study of T cells after yellow fever vaccination. TCRdb fed the 5' RACE reads into MiXCR, producing one record per CDR3 protein. The repertoire consists of hundreds of thousands of distinct CDR3 sequences, with over 15% occurring once and the leading ten covering roughly 19%. Specimen: PBMCs, collected before the yellow fever booster vaccination. The receptor set was obtained from a man aged 18 to 30 who received the YFV17D yellow fever vaccine.

The chain employs TRBV7-8 and TRBJ2-7; D unresolved. The length of the CDR3 is 14 residues. Germline V gene sequence: CDR1 SGHVS, CDR2 FQNEAQ. Trimming left V 5 bases short and J 2 bases short, with 13 bases between. The CDR3 region is CASSPLGSTYEQYV. DNA for the CDR3: TGTGCCAGCAGCCCTCTCGGCTCAACCTACGAGCAGTACGTC.

This clonotype appeared once. The rearrangement uses TRBV7-3 and TRBJ2-1; 12 positions match TRBD2. The V and J ends lost 5 bases and 13 bases, in that order; junction bases with no gene match: 6. CDR3 length: 13 residues. Germline CDR1 is SGHTA and CDR2 is FQGTGA. The CDR3 DNA reads as TGTGCCAGCAGCCAGGGACTAGCGGGTCCCCAGTTCTTC. Encoded protein: CASSQGLAGPQFF.